The entry that follows covers one TCR beta chain sequence. These data come from a study of blood T cell repertoires in COVID-19. Per germline, CDR1 SGHRS and CDR2 YFSETQ. J lost 2 bases, V lost 5 bases, and 4 bases had no gene match. This CDR3 comprises 14 residues. As handled by the study authors: Amplification of reference gene primers provided the estimated nucleated cell counts. Sequenced by immunoSEQ multiplex PCR; TCRdb stores in-frame clones only, minus some. That table is the source of V, J and clone size, and D and trimming were worked out from the DNA. The sample has about 160,000 clones, around 92% seen once.

Material for sequencing was peripheral blood. The sequence derives from a man under 40 with COVID-19, enrolled during active disease. The chain is built from TRBV5-1 and TRBJ2-7; 10 bases are a match to TRBD2. CDR3 bases: TGCGCCAGCAGTTCGGGGACTAGCGCCTACGAGCAGTACTTC. It translates to CASSSGTSAYEQYF.